These 20 T cell receptor beta chains share one sample of origin, sequenced in a study of metastatic and nonmetastatic thyroid tumors (dated by TCRdb to 2019 to 2021). None of the patients had been given any treatment before thyroid surgery. The library was prepared using PCR. The sequencer listed for this sample is Illumina HiSeq 4000. TCRdb applied fastp at Q25 and MiXCR to the public reads, then kept only in-frame beta chains. The sample table shows approximately 16,000 clones, and approximately 13% are seen once. The top ten constitute around 15% of the sample. Sample: tumor tissue. The receptor source for this set is a female donor with papillary thyroid cancer or a benign thyroid nodule (not recorded which). Some clones in this sample may be carry-over from other donors' samples.

As regards this clone: At one end the junction does not follow the germline gene, possibly because of a read error. The chain employs TRBV11-2 and TRBJ1-6, with D unclear. The CDR3 contains 18 residues. Germline CDR1 is SGHAT and CDR2 is FQNNGV. The CDR3 bases are TGTGCCAGCAGATTAGATGGCAGCTGGCGACCCTATAATTCACCCCTCCACTTT. This translates into CASRLDGSWRPYNSPLHF.

This clone was observed many times. CDR3 protein: CASSLYRGPGELFF. CDR3 sequence (DNA): TGTGCCAGCAGCTTATACAGGGGGCCCGGGGAGCTGTTTTTT. The chain joins TRBV7-3 to TRBJ2-2; the match to TRBD1 covers 9 bases. CDR1 SGHTA and CDR2 FQGTGA come from the germline V gene. J lost 6 bases, V lost 2 bases, and 1 base had no gene match. This CDR3 spans 14 amino acids.

This clone was counted many times. For the CDR3, the DNA is TGTGCCAGCAGCGTAGGGTTCAACCAAGCCGGGGAGACCCAGTACTTC. The encoded protein is CASSVGFNQAGETQYF. This chain connects TRBV9 to TRBJ2-5, with unresolved D. V was cut by 0 bases and J by 5 bases, with 17 bases left in between. The CDR3 consists of 16 residues. Germline-derived CDR1 and CDR2 are SGDLS and YYNGEE.

The rearrangement links TRBV5-1 to TRBJ2-7; no clear D. V was shortened by 6 bases and J by 2 bases, with 9 bases between the two germline ends. The CDR3 is 12 residues long. Germline-derived CDR1 and CDR2 are SGHRS and YFSETQ. The DNA of the CDR3 is TGCGCCAGCAAGGGCCGCCCCTACGAGCAGTACTTC. It translates to CASKGRPYEQYF. Complete variable domain (other parts from reference TRBV5-1 and TRBJ2-7): KAGVTQTPRYLIKTRGQQVTLSCSPISGHRSVSWYQQTPGQGLQFLFEYFSETQRNKGNFPGRFSGRQFSNSRSEMNVSTLELGDSALYLCASKGRPYEQYFGPGTRLTVT.

V is TRBV5-1 and J is TRBJ2-2; no reliable D call. This CDR3 region has 15 residues. From germline, CDR1 is SGHRS and CDR2 YFSETQ. V shed 3 bases and J shed 4 bases, with 13 bases lying between them. The CDR3: CASSSNTISTGELFF. As DNA, the CDR3 is TGCGCCAGCAGCTCCAACACTATCTCCACCGGGGAGCTGTTTTTT. Looking up the rest from reference TRBV5-1 and TRBJ2-2 gives the full variable domain: KAGVTQTPRYLIKTRGQQVTLSCSPISGHRSVSWYQQTPGQGLQFLFEYFSETQRNKGNFPGRFSGRQFSNSRSEMNVSTLELGDSALYLCASSSNTISTGELFFGEGSRLTVL.

This clone was seen at least ten times. The chain couples TRBV25-1 to TRBJ1-5; TRBD1 is a possible D gene (6 bases). There are 15 residues in the CDR3. Trimming pared 5 bases from V and 5 bases from J, leaving 16 bases between. Germline assignment: CDR1 MGHDK and CDR2 SYGVNS. In DNA, the CDR3 is TGTGCCAGCAGTCCGACATGGGGGGCGGATCAGCCCCAGCATTTT. It codes for CASSPTWGADQPQHF.

This clone was recorded at least ten times. The V gene is TRBV7-2, the J gene TRBJ1-5, with D tentatively TRBD1 (6 bases). Between the trimmed V and J ends, which lost 0 bases and 2 bases, there was a span of 20 bases. The V gene's germline CDR1 is SGHTA and CDR2 FQGNSA. The CDR3 sequence is 19 residues long. The CDR3 loop is CASSLAGRGRTWGNQPQHF. CDR3 coding DNA: TGTGCCAGCAGCTTAGCGGGCAGGGGACGGACTTGGGGCAATCAGCCCCAGCATTTT.

The chain links TRBV30 to TRBJ2-7; no firm D call. Germline V gives CDR1 GTSNPN, CDR2 SVGIG (reference sequence). The CDR3 spans 12 residues. V lost 2 bases and J lost 3, with 8 bases in between. In DNA form, the CDR3 reads TGTGCCTGGAGTTTAAATAGCTACGAGCAGTACTTC. Its translation is CAWSLNSYEQYF.

Sample share makes this clone medium-sized. V gene TRBV4-1 combines with J gene TRBJ1-5; TRBD1 agrees at 7 bases. Losses at the gene ends were 0 bases for V and 11 bases for J; bases not matched to a gene: 4. This CDR3 comprises 13 residues. Looked up from germline, CDR1 is MGHRA and CDR2 is YSYEKL. Here the CDR3 reads CASSQDLDRAQHF. The CDR3 DNA sequence: TGCGCCAGCAGCCAAGACCTAGACAGGGCCCAGCATTTT.

This clone occurred a few times. The V gene is TRBV20-1, the J gene TRBJ2-2, with 7 bases aligning to TRBD2. This CDR3 is 13 amino acids long. V lost 0 bases to trimming and J lost 7 bases; unmatched junction nucleotides: 2. Germline CDR1 and CDR2: DFQATT and SNEGSKA (reference sequence). Here the CDR3 reads CSAREREGGELFF. The CDR3 region has the DNA TGCAGTGCTAGAGAAAGGGAGGGCGGGGAGCTGTTTTTT.

The V call is TRBV5-1, the J call TRBJ2-7; a weak D match, TRBD1 (5 bases). Trimming removed 0 bases from V and 5 bases from J, with 12 bases in between. Germline V gives CDR1 SGHRS, CDR2 YFSETQ. CDR3 size: 14 residues. CDR3 in DNA: TGCGCCAGCAGCTTGGGGGCAGGGATCAACGAGCAGTACTTC. Its translation: CASSLGAGINEQYF.

This clone was seen at least ten times. This chain joins TRBV6-2 or TRBV6-3 and TRBJ1-2; 8 nucleotides line up with TRBD1. This CDR3 has 14 amino acids. With V trimmed by 6 bases and J by 5 bases, 8 bases remained unmatched. The germline V gene encodes CDR1 MNHEY and CDR2 SVGEGT. CDR3 coding DNA: TGTGCCAGCAGCTACGGTCGGACAGGGTATGGCTACACCTTC. It specifies CASSYGRTGYGYTF.

This clone was counted at least ten times. The chain has TRBV19 and TRBJ1-6; the D is unclear. This CDR3 comprises 14 residues. Germline V CDR1 and CDR2: LNHDA, SQIVND (reference sequence). V shed 5 bases and J shed 5 bases, with 10 bases lying between them. For the CDR3, the DNA is TGTGCCAGTAGTGAGGTCGCAAATAATTCACCCCTCCACTTT. Translating gives CASSEVANNSPLHF.

V gene TRBV7-3 combines with J gene TRBJ2-3, with a weak D call TRBD2 (5 bases). The CDR3 has 17 amino acids. V was clipped by 2 bases and J by 2 bases, with 17 bases between them. The germline gives CDR1 SGHTA, CDR2 FQGTGA. CDR3 amino acids: CASSLGVLAPSTDTQYF. In DNA form, the CDR3 reads TGTGCCAGCAGCTTAGGGGTTCTAGCCCCTTCCACAGATACGCAGTATTTT.

The rearrangement links TRBV15 to TRBJ2-3; TRBD2 aligns across 12 bases. Germline V CDR1 and CDR2: LNHNV, YYDKDF (reference sequence). CDR3 length: 17 residues. Trimming at V came to 5 bases and at J to 6 bases, leaving 12 bases not matched to a gene. DNA of the CDR3: TGTGCCACCAGCGAGAATAGACTAGCGGGAGTTTGGGATACGCAGTATTTT. This encodes CATSENRLAGVWDTQYF.

This clone was seen ten or more times. V and J are TRBV5-1 and TRBJ2-1; TRBD2 matches 11 bases. The CDR3 loop spans 16 amino acids. Losses at the gene ends were 8 bases for V and 8 bases for J; bases not matched to a gene: 15. The V gene's germline CDR1 is SGHRS and CDR2 YFSETQ. In DNA, the CDR3 is TGCGCCAGTAAGCGGATCACTAGCGGGGGAGGCGATGAGCAGTTCTTC. Translation gives CASKRITSGGGDEQFF.

This clone was seen at least ten times. This rearrangement joins TRBV11-2 to TRBJ1-5; TRBD1 is a possible D gene (6 bases). CDR3 size: 14 residues. Germline V gene lookup returns CDR1 SGHAT and CDR2 FQNNGV. V shed 1 base and J shed 7 bases, with 11 bases lying between them. CDR3 amino acids: CASSLAGAAQPQHF. The CDR3 region has the DNA TGTGCCAGCAGCTTAGCGGGGGCAGCCCAGCCCCAGCATTTT. Using reference TRBV11-2 and TRBJ1-5 for the parts outside the CDR3, the full variable domain is EAGVAQSPRYKIIEKRQSVAFWCNPISGHATLYWYQQILGQGPKLLIQFQNNGVVDDSQLPKDRFSAERLKGVDSTLKIQPAKLEDSAVYLCASSLAGAAQPQHFGDGTRLSIL.

At least ten counts were recorded for this clone. The chain combines TRBV19 with TRBJ2-1; 10 bases agree with TRBD1. The trim removed 3 bases at V and 5 bases at J, leaving 7 bases unmatched. The CDR3 is made up of 16 amino acids. Germline CDR1 LNHDA, CDR2 SQIVND (reference sequence). In DNA form, the CDR3 reads TGTGCCAGTAGTATCTGGACAGGGGGAGAACACAATGAGCAGTTCTTC. Translating it yields CASSIWTGGEHNEQFF.

This clone was seen repeatedly, ten times or more. The rearrangement uses TRBV6-1 and TRBJ2-3, with D uncertain. Germline CDR1 reads MNHNS; CDR2 reads SASEGT. Trimming took 8 bases from V and 3 from J, leaving 6 bases between them. This CDR3 is built from 11 residues. CDR3 residues: CASLGTDTQYF. CDR3 DNA: TGTGCCAGCCTAGGGACAGATACGCAGTATTTT.

This clone has ten or more counts. The CDR3 region is CASKKIKRTGVRGGELFF. The CDR3 DNA reads as TGTGCCAGCAAAAAAATCAAGAGGACAGGGGTGAGAGGCGGGGAGCTGTTTTTT. This sequence joins TRBV28 and TRBJ2-2, with 9 bases lining up with TRBD1. The junction had 19 bases not matched to a gene; V was cut back by 7 bases and J by 7 bases. Germline V gene data show CDR1 as MDHEN and CDR2 as SYDVKM. This CDR3 contains 18 residues.